This TCR beta chain stems from a study of shared clonotypes between healthy human individuals. About the study: Each donor's CD4 naive and CD4 memory cells filled three plates apiece, CD8 naive two, and CD8 memory one. Points from the study as a whole: It was observed that approximately 5% of naive CD4 clonotypes were shared across several donors. Measured sharing among donors was expected to vary with sequencing depth.

Only in-frame clones appear in the TCRdb table, and some are missing; sequencing was by immunoSEQ multiplex PCR. The sample lists about 2.4 million clones, more than 85% seen once, with about 0.34% in the top ten. Donors were Caucasian adults residing in Nashville, Tennessee, USA. Looked up from germline, CDR1 is MGHDK and CDR2 is SYGVNS. The CDR3 totals 13 residues. Unmatched junction bases numbered 3, after V lost 6 bases and J lost 1 base. About this clone: No antigen is known for it. Other DNA variants within this sample encode the same CDR3.

The sequenced sample was naive CD4+ T cells from PBMCs. Subset denoted: CD45RA+ positively selected. The chain couples TRBV25-1 to TRBJ2-7; TRBD1 matches at 7 bases. This receptor was taken from a man between 18 and 35 years old in good health. Some clones in this sample may be carry-over from other donors' samples. The DNA of the CDR3 is TGTGCCAGCAGCAGGACAGGTTCCTACGAGCAGTACTTC. Its translation is CASSRTGSYEQYF.